This T cell receptor (beta chain) was sequenced for a study of blood T cell repertoires in COVID-19. Looking at the study overall: Donors in the United States, Italy and Spain gave samples during acute or convalescent COVID-19. The cDNA or gDNA used as material had been derived from T cells, B-cell-depleted T cells, or PBMCs.

Source study methods: Counts of nucleated cells, estimated from reference gene primer amplification, were obtained. The protocol was immunoSEQ multiplex PCR, while the TCRdb copy is restricted to in-frame clones and leaves out a portion. D and trimming come from the DNA, and the V and J calls and clone size come from that table. The sample yields around 150,000 clones, around 88% seen once. This sequence was found in a human donor in a cohort sampled during active COVID-19. The sequenced sample consisted of peripheral blood.

The DNA of the CDR3 is TGCGCCAGGAATTTTGCGGGGACAGATACGCAGTATTTT. It codes for CARNFAGTDTQYF. The chain joins TRBV10-1 to TRBJ2-3; maybe TRBD2 (6 bases). Germline V lookup: CDR1 WNHNN, CDR2 SYGVQD (reference sequence). The CDR3 is 13 residues long. Trimming pared 9 bases from V and 3 bases from J, leaving 13 bases between.